These T cell receptor beta chains were read from a single sample in a study of blood T cell repertoires in COVID-19. Assay used: immunoSEQ multiplex PCR; TCRdb lists only in-frame clones, some missing. This sample has 200,000 to 300,000 clones, with approximately 88% found just once. Input material: PBMCs or T cells enriched from blood (not recorded which). These TCRs come from a woman under 40 with acute COVID-19. Each CDR3 is given with its conserved first and last residue. D genes are given only for firm matches. A row's size may be missing; if present it is once, few, many or a size class.

CDR3nt	CDR3aa	d_gene	j_gene	abundance	v_gene
TGTGCCAGCAGCCGGGACTCCCAAGAGACCCAGTACTTC	CASSRDSQETQYF	.	TRBJ2-5	.	TRBV12-3/TRBV12-4
TGCGCCAGCAGCTGGACAGGTGGGAGCTCTGGGGCCAACGTCCTGACTTTC	CASSWTGGSSGANVLTF	TRBD1	TRBJ2-6	once	TRBV5-1
TGTGCCAGCAGCCCCGGGGAAGGACAGGGTAGGATTGAGCAGTTCTTC	CASSPGEGQGRIEQFF	TRBD1	TRBJ2-1	.	TRBV7-9
TGCGCCAGCAGCTTACGGTCACAGGGAAACACTGAAGCTTTCTTT	CASSLRSQGNTEAFF	.	TRBJ1-1	.	TRBV5-1
TGTGCCAGCAAGATGCAGGGCGTGGGGGGTCAGCCCCAGCATTTT	CASKMQGVGGQPQHF	.	TRBJ1-5	.	TRBV13
TGCGCCAGCAGCCAAGGTTGGTCCGGGGGGGGAGCGAATGAGCAGTTCTTC	CASSQGWSGGGANEQFF	TRBD2	TRBJ2-1	.	TRBV4-3
TGTGCCAGTTCAGCGAGCTCCTACGAGCAGTACTTC	CASSASSYEQYF	.	TRBJ2-7	.	TRBV19
TGTGCCAGCAGCCCTGACTTCTATCAGCCCCAGCATTTT	CASSPDFYQPQHF	.	TRBJ1-5	.	TRBV5-5
TGTGCCAGCAGCTTAGACGGGATCGCAGATACGCAGTATTTT	CASSLDGIADTQYF	.	TRBJ2-3	.	TRBV7-9
TGTGCCAGCAGTCCACCGGGACTAGAGGTGACCCAGTACTTC	CASSPPGLEVTQYF	TRBD2	TRBJ2-5	.	TRBV28